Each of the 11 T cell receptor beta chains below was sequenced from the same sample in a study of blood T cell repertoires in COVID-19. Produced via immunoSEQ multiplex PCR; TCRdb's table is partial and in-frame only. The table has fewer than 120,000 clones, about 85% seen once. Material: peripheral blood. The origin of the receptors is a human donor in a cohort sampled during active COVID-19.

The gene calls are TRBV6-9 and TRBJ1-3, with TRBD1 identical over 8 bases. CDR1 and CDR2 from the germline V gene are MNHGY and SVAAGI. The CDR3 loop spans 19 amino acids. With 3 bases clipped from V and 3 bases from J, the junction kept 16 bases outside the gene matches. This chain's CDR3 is CASSYRRDIRTGCGNTIYF. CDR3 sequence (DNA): TGTGCCAGCAGTTACCGCCGAGATATCCGGACAGGGTGTGGAAACACCATATATTTT.

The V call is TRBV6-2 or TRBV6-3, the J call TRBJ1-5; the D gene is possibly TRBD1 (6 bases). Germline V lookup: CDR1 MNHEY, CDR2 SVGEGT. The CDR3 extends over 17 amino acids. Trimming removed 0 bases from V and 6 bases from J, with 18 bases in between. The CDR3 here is CASSYSTRGAQGQPQHF. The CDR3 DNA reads TGTGCCAGCAGTTACTCGACCCGGGGGGCGCAGGGTCAGCCCCAGCATTTT.

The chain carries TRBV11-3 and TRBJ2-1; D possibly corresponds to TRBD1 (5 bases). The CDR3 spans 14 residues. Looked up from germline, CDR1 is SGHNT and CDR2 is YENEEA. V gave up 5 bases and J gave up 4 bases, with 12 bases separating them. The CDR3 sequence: CASSAQDAYNEQFF. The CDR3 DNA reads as TGTGCCAGCAGCGCACAGGACGCTTACAATGAGCAGTTCTTC.

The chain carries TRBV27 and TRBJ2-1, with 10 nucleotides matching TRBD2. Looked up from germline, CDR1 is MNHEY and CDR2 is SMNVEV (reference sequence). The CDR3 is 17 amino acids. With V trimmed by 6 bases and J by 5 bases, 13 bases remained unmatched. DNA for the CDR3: TGTGCCAGCAGCCAAGGGGGACTAGCGCCCCTAAACAATGAGCAGTTCTTC. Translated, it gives CASSQGGLAPLNNEQFF.

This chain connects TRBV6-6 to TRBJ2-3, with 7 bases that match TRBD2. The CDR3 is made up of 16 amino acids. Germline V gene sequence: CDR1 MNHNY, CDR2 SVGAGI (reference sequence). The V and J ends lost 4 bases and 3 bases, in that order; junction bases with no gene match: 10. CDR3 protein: CASSSEAGPPTDTQYF. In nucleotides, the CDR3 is TGTGCCAGCAGTTCTGAAGCGGGACCTCCTACAGATACGCAGTATTTT.

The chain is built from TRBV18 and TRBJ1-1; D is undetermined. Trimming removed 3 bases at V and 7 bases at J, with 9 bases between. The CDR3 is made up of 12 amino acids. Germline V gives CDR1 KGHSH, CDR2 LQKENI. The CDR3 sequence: CASSPREFEAFF. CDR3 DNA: TGTGCCAGCTCACCCCGGGAATTTGAAGCTTTCTTT.

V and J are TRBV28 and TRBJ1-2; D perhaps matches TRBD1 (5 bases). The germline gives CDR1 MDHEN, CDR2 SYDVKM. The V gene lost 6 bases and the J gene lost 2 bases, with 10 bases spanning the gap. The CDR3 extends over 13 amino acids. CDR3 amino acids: CASSLQGNYGYTF. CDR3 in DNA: TGTGCCAGCAGCCTTCAGGGCAACTATGGCTACACCTTC.

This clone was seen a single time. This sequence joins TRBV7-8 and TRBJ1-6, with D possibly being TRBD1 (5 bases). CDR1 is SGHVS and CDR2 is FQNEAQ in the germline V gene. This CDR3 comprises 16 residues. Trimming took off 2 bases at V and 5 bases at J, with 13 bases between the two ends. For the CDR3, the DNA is TGTGCCAGCAGCTTAAATGGGCAGGGAAATAATTCACCCCTCCACTTT. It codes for CASSLNGQGNNSPLHF. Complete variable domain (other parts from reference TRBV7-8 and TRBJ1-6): GAGVSQSPRYKVAKRGQDVALRCDPISGHVSLFWYQQALGQGPEFLTYFQNEAQLDKSGLPSDRFFAERPEGSVSTLKIQRTQQEDSAVYLCASSLNGQGNNSPLHFGNGTRLTVT.

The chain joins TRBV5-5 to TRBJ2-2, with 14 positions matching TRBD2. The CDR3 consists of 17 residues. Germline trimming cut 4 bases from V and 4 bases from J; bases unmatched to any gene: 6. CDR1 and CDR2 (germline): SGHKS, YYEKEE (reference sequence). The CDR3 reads CASSRGLAGVGTGELFF. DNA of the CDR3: TGTGCCAGCAGCCGGGGACTAGCGGGAGTGGGCACCGGGGAGCTGTTTTTT.

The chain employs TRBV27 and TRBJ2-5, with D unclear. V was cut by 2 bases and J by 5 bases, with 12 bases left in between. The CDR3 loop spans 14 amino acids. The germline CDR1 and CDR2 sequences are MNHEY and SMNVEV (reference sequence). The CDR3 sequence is CASSLRPGGETQYF. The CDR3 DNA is TGTGCCAGCAGTTTAAGGCCGGGTGGGGAGACCCAGTACTTC.

CDR3 protein: CASRNGDSWDTEAFF. DNA for the CDR3: TGCGCCAGCAGAAACGGAGACAGTTGGGACACTGAAGCTTTCTTT. The J gene is TRBJ1-1, the V gene TRBV5-1; a possible D gene is TRBD1 (5 bases). CDR1 SGHRS and CDR2 YFSETQ come from the germline V gene. The CDR3 spans 15 residues. V lost 5 bases and J 3 bases, leaving 17 bases between the germline ends.